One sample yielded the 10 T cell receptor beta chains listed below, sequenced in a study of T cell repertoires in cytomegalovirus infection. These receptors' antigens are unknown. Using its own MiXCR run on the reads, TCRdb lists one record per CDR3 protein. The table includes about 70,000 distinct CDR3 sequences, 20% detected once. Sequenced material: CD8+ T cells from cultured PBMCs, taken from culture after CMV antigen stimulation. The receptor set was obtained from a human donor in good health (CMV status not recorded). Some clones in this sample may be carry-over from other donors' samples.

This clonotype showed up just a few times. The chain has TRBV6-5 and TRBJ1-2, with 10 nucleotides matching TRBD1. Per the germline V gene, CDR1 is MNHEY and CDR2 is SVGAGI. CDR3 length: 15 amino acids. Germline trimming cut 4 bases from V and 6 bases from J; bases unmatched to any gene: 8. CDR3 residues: CASSSLRTGGDGYTF. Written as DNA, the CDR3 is TGTGCCAGCAGTTCTTTACGGACAGGGGGTGATGGCTACACCTTC.

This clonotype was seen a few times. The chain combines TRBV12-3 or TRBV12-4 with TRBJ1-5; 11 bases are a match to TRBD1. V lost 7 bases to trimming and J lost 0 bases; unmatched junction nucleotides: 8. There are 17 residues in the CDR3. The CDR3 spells CASTSDRGLDSNQPQHF. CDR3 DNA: TGTGCCAGCACCTCGGACAGGGGGCTCGATAGCAATCAGCCCCAGCATTTT.

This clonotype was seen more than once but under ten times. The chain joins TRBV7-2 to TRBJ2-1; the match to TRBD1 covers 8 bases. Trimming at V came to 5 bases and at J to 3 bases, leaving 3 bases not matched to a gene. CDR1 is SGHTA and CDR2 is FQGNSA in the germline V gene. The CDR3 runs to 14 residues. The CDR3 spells CASSGQGNYNEQFF. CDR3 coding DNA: TGTGCCAGCAGCGGACAGGGAAACTACAATGAGCAGTTCTTC.

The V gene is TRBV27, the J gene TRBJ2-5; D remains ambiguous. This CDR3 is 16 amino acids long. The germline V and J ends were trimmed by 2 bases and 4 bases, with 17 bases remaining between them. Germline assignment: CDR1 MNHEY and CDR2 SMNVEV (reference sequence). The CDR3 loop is CASSLNGRAAAETQYF. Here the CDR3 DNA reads TGTGCCAGCAGTTTAAATGGTCGGGCGGCCGCAGAGACCCAGTACTTC.

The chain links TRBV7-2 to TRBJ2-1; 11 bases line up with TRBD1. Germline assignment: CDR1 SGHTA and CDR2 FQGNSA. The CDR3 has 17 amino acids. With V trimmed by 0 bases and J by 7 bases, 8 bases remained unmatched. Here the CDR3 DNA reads TGTGCCAGCAGCTTAGCATCTCCGGGACAGGGGGTTAATGAGCAGTTCTTC. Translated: CASSLASPGQGVNEQFF. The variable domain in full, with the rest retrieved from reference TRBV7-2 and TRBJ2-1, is GAGVSQSPSNKVTEKGKDVELRCDPISGHTALYWYRQSLGQGLEFLIYFQGNSAPDKSGLPSDRFSAERTGGSVSTLTIQRTQQEDSAVYLCASSLASPGQGVNEQFFGPGTRLTVL.

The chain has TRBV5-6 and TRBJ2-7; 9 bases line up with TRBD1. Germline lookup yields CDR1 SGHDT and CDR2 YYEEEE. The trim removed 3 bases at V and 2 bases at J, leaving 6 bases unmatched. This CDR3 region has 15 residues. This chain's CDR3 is CASSWTGTGTYEQYF. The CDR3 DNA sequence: TGTGCCAGCAGCTGGACCGGGACAGGGACCTACGAGCAGTACTTC.

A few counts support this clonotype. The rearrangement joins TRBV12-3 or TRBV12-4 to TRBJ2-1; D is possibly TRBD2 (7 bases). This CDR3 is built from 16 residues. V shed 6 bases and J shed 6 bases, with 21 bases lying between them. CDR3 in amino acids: CASSDLLGGAANEQFF. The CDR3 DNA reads TGTGCCAGCAGCGACCTTTTGGGGGGGGCGGCCAATGAGCAGTTCTTC.

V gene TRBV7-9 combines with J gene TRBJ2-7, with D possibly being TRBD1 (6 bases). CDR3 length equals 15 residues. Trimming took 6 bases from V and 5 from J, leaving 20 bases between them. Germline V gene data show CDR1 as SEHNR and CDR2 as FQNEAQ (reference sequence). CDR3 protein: CASSLTDRYPDEQYF. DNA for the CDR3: TGTGCCAGCAGTTTGACCGACAGGTATCCCGACGAGCAGTACTTC. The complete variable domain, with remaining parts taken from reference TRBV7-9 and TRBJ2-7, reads DTGVSQNPRHKITKRGQNVTFRCDPISEHNRLYWYRQTLGQGPEFLTYFQNEAQLEKSRLLSDRFSAERPKGSFSTLEIQRTEQGDSAMYLCASSLTDRYPDEQYFGPGTRLTVT.

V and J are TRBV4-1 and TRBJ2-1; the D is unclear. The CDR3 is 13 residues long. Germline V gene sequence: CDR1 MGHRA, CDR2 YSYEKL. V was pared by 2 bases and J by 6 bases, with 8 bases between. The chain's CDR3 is CASSQLITNEQFF. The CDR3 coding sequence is TGCGCCAGCAGCCAACTCATAACCAATGAGCAGTTCTTC.

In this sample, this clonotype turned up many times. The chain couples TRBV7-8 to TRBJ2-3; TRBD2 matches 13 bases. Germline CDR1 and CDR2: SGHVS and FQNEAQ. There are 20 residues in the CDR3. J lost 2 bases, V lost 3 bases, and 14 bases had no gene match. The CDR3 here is CASSFSPGLAGSLLTDTQYF. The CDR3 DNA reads TGTGCCAGCAGCTTTAGTCCGGGACTAGCGGGGAGCCTACTCACAGATACGCAGTATTTT.